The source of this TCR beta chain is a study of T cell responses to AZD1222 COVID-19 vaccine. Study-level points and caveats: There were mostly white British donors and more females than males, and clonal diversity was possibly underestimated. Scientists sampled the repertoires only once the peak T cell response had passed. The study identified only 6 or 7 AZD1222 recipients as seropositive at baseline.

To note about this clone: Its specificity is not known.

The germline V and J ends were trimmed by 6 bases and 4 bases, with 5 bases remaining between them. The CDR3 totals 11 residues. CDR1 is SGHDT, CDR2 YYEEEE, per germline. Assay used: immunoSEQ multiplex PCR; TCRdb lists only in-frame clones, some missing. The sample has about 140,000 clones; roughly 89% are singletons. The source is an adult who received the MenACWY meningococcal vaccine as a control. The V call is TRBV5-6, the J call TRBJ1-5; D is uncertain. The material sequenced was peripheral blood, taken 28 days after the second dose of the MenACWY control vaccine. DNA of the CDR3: TGTGCCAGCACCTCTAATCAGCCCCAGCATTTT. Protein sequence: CASTSNQPQHF.